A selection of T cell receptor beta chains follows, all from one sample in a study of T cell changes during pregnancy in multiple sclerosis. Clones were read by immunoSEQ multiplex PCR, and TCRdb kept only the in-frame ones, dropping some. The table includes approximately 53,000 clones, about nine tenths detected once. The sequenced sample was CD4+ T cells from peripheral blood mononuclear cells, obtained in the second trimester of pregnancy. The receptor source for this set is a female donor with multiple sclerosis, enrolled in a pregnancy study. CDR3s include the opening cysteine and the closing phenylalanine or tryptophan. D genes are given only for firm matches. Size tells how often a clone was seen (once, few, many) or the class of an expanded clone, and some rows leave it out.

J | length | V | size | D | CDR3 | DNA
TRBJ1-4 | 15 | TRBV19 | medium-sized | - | CASSIGQRIVEKLFF | TGTGCCAGTAGTATAGGACAGAGGATTGTTGAAAAACTGTTTTTT
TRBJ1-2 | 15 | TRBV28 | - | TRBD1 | CASIPDRDRTYGYTF | TGTGCCAGCATCCCTGACCGGGACAGGACATATGGCTACACCTTC
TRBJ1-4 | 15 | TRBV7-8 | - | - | CASQLKGEDNEKLFF | TGTGCCAGCCAATTGAAGGGGGAAGATAATGAAAAACTGTTTTTT
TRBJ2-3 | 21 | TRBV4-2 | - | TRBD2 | CASSQDTGTSGGANPADTQYF | TGTGCCAGCAGCCAAGATACTGGGACTAGCGGGGGGGCCAACCCAGCAGATACGCAGTATTTT
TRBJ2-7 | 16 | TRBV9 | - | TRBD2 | CASSVGGLAGVNEQYF | TGTGCCAGCAGCGTAGGGGGACTAGCGGGAGTCAACGAGCAGTACTTC
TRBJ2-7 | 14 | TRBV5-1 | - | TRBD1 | CASSGPGQGAEQYF | TGCGCCAGCAGCGGACCGGGACAGGGAGCCGAGCAGTACTTC
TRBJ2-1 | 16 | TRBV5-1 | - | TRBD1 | CASSIPGTGFSNEQFF | TGCGCCAGCAGCATACCCGGGACAGGGTTTTCCAATGAGCAGTTCTTC
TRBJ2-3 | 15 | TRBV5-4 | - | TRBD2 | CASRAGLAGKDTQYF | TGTGCCAGCAGGGCGGGACTAGCGGGAAAAGATACGCAGTATTTT
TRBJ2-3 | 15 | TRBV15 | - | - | CATSGGVGVRDTQYF | TGTGCCACCAGCGGCGGCGTAGGTGTCAGAGATACGCAGTATTTT
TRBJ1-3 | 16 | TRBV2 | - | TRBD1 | CASSQRGTVSGNTIYF | TGTGCCAGCAGCCAACGCGGGACAGTCTCTGGAAACACCATATATTTT
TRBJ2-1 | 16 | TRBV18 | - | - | CASSPRGSGPFNEQFF | TGTGCCAGCTCACCACGTGGCAGCGGGCCATTCAATGAGCAGTTCTTC
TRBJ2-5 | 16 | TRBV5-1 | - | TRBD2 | CASSWTGTTNAETQYF | TGCGCCAGCAGCTGGACCGGGACTACCAATGCGGAGACCCAGTACTTC
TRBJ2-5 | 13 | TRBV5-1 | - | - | CASSLAPTETQYF | TGCGCCAGCAGCTTGGCCCCTACAGAGACCCAGTACTTC
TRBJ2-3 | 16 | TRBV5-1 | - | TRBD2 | CASSLPGLGSTDTQYF | TGCGCCAGCAGCTTACCGGGACTAGGGAGCACAGATACGCAGTATTTT
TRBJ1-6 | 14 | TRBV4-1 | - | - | CASQPGVYNSPLHF | TGCGCCAGCCAACCGGGAGTCTATAATTCACCCCTCCACTTT
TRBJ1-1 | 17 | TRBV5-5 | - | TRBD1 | CASSLALAGGGNTEAFF | TGTGCCAGCAGCTTGGCGCTGGCAGGGGGTGGGAACACTGAAGCTTTCTTT
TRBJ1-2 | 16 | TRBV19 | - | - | CASSIDLGQPVYGYTF | TGTGCCAGTAGTATAGATCTCGGACAGCCCGTTTATGGCTACACCTTC
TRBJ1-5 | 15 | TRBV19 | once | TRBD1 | CASIPGQGRNQPQHF | TGTGCCAGTATTCCGGGACAGGGGCGCAATCAGCCCCAGCATTTT
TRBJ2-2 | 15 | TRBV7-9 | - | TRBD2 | CASSLPPAGDGELFF | TGTGCCAGCAGCCTTCCCCCAGCGGGAGACGGGGAGCTGTTTTTT
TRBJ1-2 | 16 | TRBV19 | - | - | CASSIYGGSGDYGYTF | TGTGCCAGTAGTATCTATGGAGGGAGCGGGGACTATGGCTACACCTTC
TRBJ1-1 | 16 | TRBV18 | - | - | CASSPLSSIRNTEAFF | TGTGCCAGCTCACCTTTGTCGAGCATCCGGAACACTGAAGCTTTCTTT
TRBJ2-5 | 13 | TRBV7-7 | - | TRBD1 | CASGLDRGETQYF | TGTGCTAGCGGCTTAGACAGGGGGGAGACCCAGTACTTC
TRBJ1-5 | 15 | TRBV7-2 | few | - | CASSQTGGAWQPQHF | TGTGCCAGCAGTCAAACGGGGGGCGCGTGGCAGCCCCAGCATTTT
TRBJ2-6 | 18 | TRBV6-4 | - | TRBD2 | CASSDTGGFSSGANVLTF | TGTGCCAGCAGTGACACGGGGGGATTCTCCTCTGGGGCCAACGTCCTGACTTTC
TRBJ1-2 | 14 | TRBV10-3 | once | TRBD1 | CAINFQDRGNGYTF | TGTGCCATCAACTTCCAGGACAGGGGAAATGGCTACACCTTC
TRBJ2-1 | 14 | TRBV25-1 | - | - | CASSVTDTYNEQFF | TGTGCCAGCAGTGTAACAGATACCTACAATGAGCAGTTCTTC
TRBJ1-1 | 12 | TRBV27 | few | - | CASSSVDTEAFF | TGTGCCAGCAGTTCGGTAGACACTGAAGCTTTCTTT
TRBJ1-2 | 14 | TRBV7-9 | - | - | CASSLTGANYGYTF | TGTGCCAGCAGCTTAACAGGTGCTAACTATGGCTACACCTTC
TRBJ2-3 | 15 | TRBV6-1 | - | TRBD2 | CASSPTSGVGDTQYF | TGTGCCAGCAGCCCAACTAGCGGGGTAGGGGATACGCAGTATTTT
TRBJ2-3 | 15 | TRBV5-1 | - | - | CASSSPGLRQDTQYF | TGCGCCAGCAGCTCACCGGGACTTCGGCAAGATACGCAGTATTTT
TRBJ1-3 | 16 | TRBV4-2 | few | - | CASSQLNRDSGNTIYF | TGTGCCAGCAGCCAACTTAACAGGGACTCTGGAAACACCATATATTTT